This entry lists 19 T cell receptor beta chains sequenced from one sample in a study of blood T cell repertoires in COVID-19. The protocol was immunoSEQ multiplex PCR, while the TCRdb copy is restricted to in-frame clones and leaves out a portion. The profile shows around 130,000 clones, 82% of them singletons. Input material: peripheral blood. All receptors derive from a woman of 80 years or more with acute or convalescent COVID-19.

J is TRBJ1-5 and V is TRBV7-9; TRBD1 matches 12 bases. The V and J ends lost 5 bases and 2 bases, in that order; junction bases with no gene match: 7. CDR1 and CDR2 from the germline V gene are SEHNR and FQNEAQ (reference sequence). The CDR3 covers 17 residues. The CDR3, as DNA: TGTGCCAGCAGCCCGGGGACAGGGGGCGGAGGCAATCAGCCCCAGCATTTT. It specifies CASSPGTGGGGNQPQHF.

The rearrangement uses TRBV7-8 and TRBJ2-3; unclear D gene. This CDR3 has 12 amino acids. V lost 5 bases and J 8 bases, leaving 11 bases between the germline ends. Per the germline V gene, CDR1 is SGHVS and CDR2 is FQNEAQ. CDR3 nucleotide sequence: TGTGCCAGCAGCCGCCCTTCGGGTACGCAGTATTTT. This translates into CASSRPSGTQYF.

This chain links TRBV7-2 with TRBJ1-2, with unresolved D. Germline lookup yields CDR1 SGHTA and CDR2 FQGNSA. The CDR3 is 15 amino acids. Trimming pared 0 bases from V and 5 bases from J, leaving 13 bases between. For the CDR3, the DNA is TGTGCCAGCAGCTTAGCTTCCGACTCAAGATATGGCTACACCTTC. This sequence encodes CASSLASDSRYGYTF.

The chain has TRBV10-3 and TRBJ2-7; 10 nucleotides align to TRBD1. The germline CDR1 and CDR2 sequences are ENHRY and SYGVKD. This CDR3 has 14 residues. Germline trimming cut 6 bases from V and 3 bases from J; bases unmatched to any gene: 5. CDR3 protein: CAISIGQGVYEQYF. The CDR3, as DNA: TGTGCCATCAGCATAGGACAGGGGGTCTACGAGCAGTACTTC.

The CDR3 coding sequence is TGTGCCAGCAGCTTAGGACTCAAGAATCAGCCCCAGCATTTT. Encoded protein: CASSLGLKNQPQHF. The chain couples TRBV11-2 to TRBJ1-5; D remains unclear. CDR1 and CDR2 (germline): SGHAT, FQNNGV. This CDR3 is built from 14 residues. V lost 1 base, J lost 4 bases, and 8 bases lay in between.

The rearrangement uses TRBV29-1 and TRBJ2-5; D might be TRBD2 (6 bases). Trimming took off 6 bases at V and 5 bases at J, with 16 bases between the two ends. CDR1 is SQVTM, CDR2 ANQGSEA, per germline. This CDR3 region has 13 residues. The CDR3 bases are TGCAGCGTCGTCCCCGGGGGTGGGGAGACCCAGTACTTC. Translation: CSVVPGGGETQYF.

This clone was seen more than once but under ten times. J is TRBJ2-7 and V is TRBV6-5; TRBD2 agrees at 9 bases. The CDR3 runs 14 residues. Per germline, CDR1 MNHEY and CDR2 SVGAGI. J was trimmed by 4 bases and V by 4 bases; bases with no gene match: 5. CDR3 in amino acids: CASSLAGEGYEQYF. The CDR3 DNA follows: TGTGCCAGCAGTTTAGCGGGAGAAGGGTACGAGCAGTACTTC.

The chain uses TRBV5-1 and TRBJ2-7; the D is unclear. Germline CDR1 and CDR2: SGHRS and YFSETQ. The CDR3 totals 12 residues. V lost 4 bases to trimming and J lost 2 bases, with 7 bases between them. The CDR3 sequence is CASSLNTYEQYF. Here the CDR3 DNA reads TGCGCCAGCAGCCTTAATACCTACGAGCAGTACTTC. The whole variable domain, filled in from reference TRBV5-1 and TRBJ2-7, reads KAGVTQTPRYLIKTRGQQVTLSCSPISGHRSVSWYQQTPGQGLQFLFEYFSETQRNKGNFPGRFSGRQFSNSRSEMNVSTLELGDSALYLCASSLNTYEQYFGPGTRLTVT.

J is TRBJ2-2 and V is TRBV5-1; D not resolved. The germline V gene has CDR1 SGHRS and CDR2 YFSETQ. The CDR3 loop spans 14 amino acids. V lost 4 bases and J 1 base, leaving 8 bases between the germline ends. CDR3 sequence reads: CASSSTVNTGELFF. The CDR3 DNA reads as TGCGCCAGCAGCAGTACAGTGAACACCGGGGAGCTGTTTTTT.

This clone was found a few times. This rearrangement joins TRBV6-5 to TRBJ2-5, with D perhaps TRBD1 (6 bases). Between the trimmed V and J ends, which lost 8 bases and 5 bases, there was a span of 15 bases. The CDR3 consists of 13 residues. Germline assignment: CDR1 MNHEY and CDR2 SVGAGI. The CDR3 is CASLPGQGETQYF. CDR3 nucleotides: TGTGCCAGCCTACCTGGGCAGGGGGAGACCCAGTACTTC.

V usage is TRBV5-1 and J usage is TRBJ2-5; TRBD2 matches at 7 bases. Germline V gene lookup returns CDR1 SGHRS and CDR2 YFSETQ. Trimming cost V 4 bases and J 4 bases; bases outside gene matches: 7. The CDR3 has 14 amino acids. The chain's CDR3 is CASSPREPGETQYF. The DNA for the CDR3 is TGCGCCAGCAGCCCGCGGGAGCCGGGAGAGACCCAGTACTTC.

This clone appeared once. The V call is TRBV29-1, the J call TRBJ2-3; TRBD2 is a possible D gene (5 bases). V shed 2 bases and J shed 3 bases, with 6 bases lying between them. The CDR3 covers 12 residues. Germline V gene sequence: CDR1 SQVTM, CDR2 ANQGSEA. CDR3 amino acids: CSVEPGTDTQYF. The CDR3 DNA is TGCAGCGTTGAACCGGGAACAGATACGCAGTATTTT.

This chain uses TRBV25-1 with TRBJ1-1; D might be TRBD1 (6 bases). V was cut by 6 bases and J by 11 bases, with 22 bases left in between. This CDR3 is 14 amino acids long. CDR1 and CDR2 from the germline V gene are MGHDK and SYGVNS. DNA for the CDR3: TGTGCCAGCAGCCCCCTTAGGGGGGGCGGGGGGGCTTTCTTT. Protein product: CASSPLRGGGGAFF.

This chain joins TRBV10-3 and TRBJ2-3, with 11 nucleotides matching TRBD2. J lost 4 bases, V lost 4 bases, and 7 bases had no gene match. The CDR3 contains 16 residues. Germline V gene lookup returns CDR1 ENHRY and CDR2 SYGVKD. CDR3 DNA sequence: TGTGCCATCAGTGGGCGACTAGCGGGGACAGCAGATACGCAGTATTTT. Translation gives CAISGRLAGTADTQYF.

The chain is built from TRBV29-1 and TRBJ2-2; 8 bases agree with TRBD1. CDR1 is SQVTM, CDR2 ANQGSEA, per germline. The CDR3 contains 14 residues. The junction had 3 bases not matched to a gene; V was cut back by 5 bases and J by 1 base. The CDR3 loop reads CSVSGTGNTGELFF. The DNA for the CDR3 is TGCAGCGTTTCCGGGACAGGGAACACCGGGGAGCTGTTTTTT.

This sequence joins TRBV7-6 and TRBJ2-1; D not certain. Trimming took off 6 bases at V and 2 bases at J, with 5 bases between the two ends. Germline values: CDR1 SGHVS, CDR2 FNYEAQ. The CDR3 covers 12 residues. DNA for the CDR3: TGTGCCAGCAGTCGTCCCTACAATGAGCAGTTCTTC. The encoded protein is CASSRPYNEQFF.

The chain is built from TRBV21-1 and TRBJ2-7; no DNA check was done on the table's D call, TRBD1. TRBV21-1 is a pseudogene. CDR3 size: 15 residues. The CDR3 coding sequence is TGTGCCAGCAGCAAAGAGGCAGGGTTCCCCTCCGAGCAGTACTTC. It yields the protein CASSKEAGFPSEQYF.

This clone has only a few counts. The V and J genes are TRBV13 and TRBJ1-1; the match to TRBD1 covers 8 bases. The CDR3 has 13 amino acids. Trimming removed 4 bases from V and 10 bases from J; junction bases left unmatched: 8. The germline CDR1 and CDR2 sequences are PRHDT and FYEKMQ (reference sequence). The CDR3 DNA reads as TGTGCCAGCAGCTCAGGGGGCGCGTGGGTAGCTTTCTTT. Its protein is CASSSGGAWVAFF.

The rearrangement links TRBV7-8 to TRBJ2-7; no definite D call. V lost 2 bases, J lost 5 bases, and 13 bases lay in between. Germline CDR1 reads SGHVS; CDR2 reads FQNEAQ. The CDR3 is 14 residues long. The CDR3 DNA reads TGTGCCAGCAGCTTACTACGAGAGAAGAACGAGCAGTACTTC. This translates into CASSLLREKNEQYF.